Below, 23 T cell receptor beta chains from the same sample are listed, as sequenced in a study of T-cell reconstitution after alpha-beta-depleted transplantation in children. A library of TCRbeta sequences, prepared with unique molecular identifiers, was generated. TCRdb analysed the PCR reads with MiXCR anew, one entry per CDR3 protein. The table shows hundreds of thousands of distinct CDR3 sequences, with approximately 24% occurring only once. Specimen: PBMCs, mostly from graft donor cells, collected 360 days after TCRalphabeta/CD19-depleted stem cell transplant. All receptors come from a female patient between 2 and 15 years old who had a stem cell transplant for congenital amegakaryocytic thrombocytopenia, so the T cells may come from the graft donor.

This clonotype was observed a handful of times. This chain links TRBV2 with TRBJ2-7; D is unclear. V shed 4 bases and J shed 1 base, with 8 bases lying between them. CDR1 is SNHLY and CDR2 is FYNNEI in the germline V gene. The CDR3 is 13 residues long. This chain's CDR3 is CASSVSYSYEQYF. CDR3 nucleotide sequence: TGTGCCAGCAGTGTAAGCTATTCCTACGAGCAGTACTTC.

V gene TRBV30 combines with J gene TRBJ1-1; D remains ambiguous. CDR1 is GTSNPN and CDR2 is SVGIG in the germline V gene (reference sequence). CDR3 size: 14 residues. Trimming took 0 bases from V and 2 from J, leaving 10 bases between them. This CDR3 reads CAWSVRRINTEAFF. CDR3 nucleotide sequence: TGTGCCTGGAGTGTACGGCGGATCAACACTGAAGCTTTCTTT.

This clonotype has more than one count but fewer than ten. The chain carries TRBV7-2 and TRBJ2-7; D uncertain. Germline V gives CDR1 SGHTA, CDR2 FQGNSA. The CDR3 contains 13 residues. Trimming left V 2 bases short and J 5 bases short, with 10 bases between. DNA of the CDR3: TGTGCCAGCAGCTTATCGGAGTTGAACGAGCAGTACTTC. This codes for CASSLSELNEQYF. Complete variable domain (other parts from reference TRBV7-2 and TRBJ2-7): GAGVSQSPSNKVTEKGKDVELRCDPISGHTALYWYRQSLGQGLEFLIYFQGNSAPDKSGLPSDRFSAERTGGSVSTLTIQRTQQEDSAVYLCASSLSELNEQYFGPGTRLTVT.

A few counts support this clonotype. The chain combines TRBV2 with TRBJ2-5; 12 nucleotides line up with TRBD2. The V gene end was trimmed by 7 bases and the J gene end by 4 bases; junction bases not matched to a gene: 19. CDR1 is SNHLY, CDR2 FYNNEI, per germline. This CDR3 spans 19 amino acids. The CDR3 spells CASTEVRGLAGGLRETQYF. CDR3 DNA sequence: TGTGCCAGCACAGAAGTGAGAGGGCTAGCGGGGGGGCTTCGAGAGACCCAGTACTTC.

This rearrangement joins TRBV24-1 to TRBJ2-3, with 8 bases fitting TRBD1. V dropped 4 bases and J dropped 5; count of bases not matched to a gene: 13. This CDR3 region has 17 residues. From germline, CDR1 is KGHDR and CDR2 SFDVKD. For the CDR3, the DNA is TGTGCCACCAGTGACCCAGAGGACAGGGATCAGGTAGATACGCAGTATTTT. It translates to CATSDPEDRDQVDTQYF.

The CDR3: CASSPTWGEGEETQYF. The CDR3 nucleotides are TGTGCCAGCAGCCCCACCTGGGGGGAGGGCGAAGAGACCCAGTACTTC. The chain has TRBV12-3 or TRBV12-4 and TRBJ2-5; 7 bases are shared with TRBD2. The CDR3 covers 16 residues. Germline trimming cut 6 bases from V and 3 bases from J; bases unmatched to any gene: 13.

In its sample, this clonotype was seen once. The rearrangement links TRBV20-1 to TRBJ2-5, with a possible D match to TRBD1 (7 bases). V lost 7 bases to trimming and J lost 7 bases, with 16 bases between them. Germline CDR1 and CDR2: DFQATT and SNEGSKA (reference sequence). There are 12 residues in the CDR3. Here the CDR3 DNA reads TGCAGTGTCAGCAGGGGGGACGGGACCCAGTACTTC. As protein: CSVSRGDGTQYF.

This clonotype has only a few counts. This chain links TRBV28 with TRBJ1-6, with a weak D call TRBD1 (5 bases). The V end lost 6 bases, the J end lost 9 bases, and 12 bases lay between the germline ends. The CDR3 is made up of 13 amino acids. CDR1 is MDHEN, CDR2 SYDVKM, per germline. In DNA, the CDR3 is TGTGCCAGCAGGGGGACCCGTGGTTCACCCCTCCACTTT. Amino acid sequence: CASRGTRGSPLHF.

This clonotype was detected only a few times. The rearrangement links TRBV5-1 to TRBJ2-7, with 7 bases identical to TRBD1. This CDR3 has 15 residues. J was trimmed by 6 bases and V by 7 bases; bases with no gene match: 16. Germline loops: CDR1 SGHRS, CDR2 YFSETQ. CDR3 coding DNA: TGCGCCAGCGCTGTCGACAGGGTAAATATGCGCGAGCAGTACTTC. This sequence encodes CASAVDRVNMREQYF. The full variable domain, with the rest looked up from reference TRBV5-1 and TRBJ2-7, is KAGVTQTPRYLIKTRGQQVTLSCSPISGHRSVSWYQQTPGQGLQFLFEYFSETQRNKGNFPGRFSGRQFSNSRSEMNVSTLELGDSALYLCASAVDRVNMREQYFGPGTRLTVT.

This clonotype was seen repeatedly, ten times or more. The rearrangement links TRBV14 to TRBJ1-6; D unclear. Germline CDR1 is SGHDN and CDR2 is FVKESK. The CDR3 sequence is 14 residues long. V lost 7 bases and J 9 bases, leaving 16 bases between the germline ends. The CDR3 nucleotides read TGTGCCAGCACCGACGGCCTTTACAGTTCACCCCTCCACTTT. Translated: CASTDGLYSSPLHF.

This CDR3 is CASSERVSSYEQYF. CDR3 sequence (DNA): TGTGCCAGCAGTGAGAGGGTCAGTTCGTACGAGCAGTACTTC. This sequence joins TRBV2 and TRBJ2-7, with a possible D match to TRBD2 (5 bases). V was pared by 3 bases and J by 4 bases, with 13 bases between. The CDR3 runs to 14 residues. The germline gives CDR1 SNHLY, CDR2 FYNNEI.

This clonotype was recorded a few times. The chain employs TRBV20-1 and TRBJ1-5, with unresolved D. The CDR3 runs 12 residues. CDR1 DFQATT and CDR2 SNEGSKA come from the germline V gene (reference sequence). Trimming took 5 bases from V and 6 from J, leaving 11 bases between them. The CDR3 loop is CSAGGVRQPQHF. DNA for the CDR3: TGCAGTGCTGGTGGGGTTCGTCAGCCCCAGCATTTT.

This clonotype was found a few times. The DNA for the CDR3 is TGCAGTGCCGGACTCGGGACGGACAATCAGCCCCAGCATTTT. Translating it yields CSAGLGTDNQPQHF. The rearrangement joins TRBV20-1 to TRBJ1-5; D is perhaps TRBD1 (5 bases). V lost 6 bases to trimming and J lost 3 bases, with 15 bases between them. The CDR3 runs to 14 residues. The germline gives CDR1 DFQATT, CDR2 SNEGSKA (reference sequence).

This clonotype appeared many times. The genes are TRBV5-1 and TRBJ2-7; D perhaps matches TRBD1 (6 bases). Trimming removed 2 bases at V and 4 bases at J, with 13 bases between. Germline-derived CDR1 and CDR2 are SGHRS and YFSETQ. This CDR3 is 14 amino acids long. The CDR3 region is CASSFWAGDYEQYF. The CDR3 nucleotides are TGCGCCAGCAGCTTCTGGGCAGGGGATTACGAGCAGTACTTC.

This clonotype came up a few times. J is TRBJ2-3 and V is TRBV4-1, with TRBD2 matching 8 bases. The CDR3 is 15 amino acids. V lost 2 bases to trimming and J lost 4 bases; unmatched junction nucleotides: 5. CDR1 MGHRA and CDR2 YSYEKL come from the germline V gene. The CDR3 sequence: CASSQLGRGADTQYF. CDR3 DNA sequence: TGCGCCAGCAGCCAATTAGGGCGGGGGGCAGATACGCAGTATTTT.

This clonotype was observed a handful of times. The rearrangement joins TRBV2 to TRBJ1-2, with 9 bases identical to TRBD1. Germline V gene lookup returns CDR1 SNHLY and CDR2 FYNNEI. The V gene end was trimmed by 8 bases and the J gene end by 6 bases; junction bases not matched to a gene: 10. The CDR3 is 14 residues long. CDR3 region: CASGTGTGTNGYTF. Written as DNA, the CDR3 is TGTGCCAGCGGAACAGGGACAGGGACCAATGGCTACACCTTC.

This clonotype occurred many times. The chain recombines TRBV20-1 with TRBJ1-3; TRBD1 is a possible D gene (5 bases). The V gene's germline CDR1 is DFQATT and CDR2 SNEGSKA (reference sequence). Trimming pared 6 bases from V and 1 base from J, leaving 10 bases between. CDR3 length equals 13 residues. CDR3 in amino acids: CSAPRGSGNTIYF. CDR3 bases: TGCAGTGCCCCAAGGGGTTCTGGAAACACCATATATTTT.

This clonotype was detected many times. The rearrangement joins TRBV12-3 or TRBV12-4 to TRBJ2-5, with D maybe TRBD2 (6 bases). V lost 2 bases and J lost 9, with 13 bases in between. The CDR3 spans 13 residues. CDR3 region: CASSLRDWRAQYF. The CDR3 bases are TGTGCCAGCAGTTTAAGGGACTGGCGGGCCCAGTACTTC.

This clonotype was detected many times. The DNA of the CDR3 is TGTGCCAGCAGCTTTGCCCTCGGGGAAGCTTTCTTT. Amino acid sequence: CASSFALGEAFF. J is TRBJ1-1 and V is TRBV7-9; no definite D call. The CDR3 length is 12 residues. V was cut by 3 bases and J by 8 bases, with 10 bases left in between. Germline CDR1 SEHNR, CDR2 FQNEAQ (reference sequence).

This clonotype was seen at least ten times. The chain joins TRBV12-3 or TRBV12-4 to TRBJ2-7; TRBD1 aligns across 8 bases. CDR3 length equals 14 residues. Trimming at V came to 4 bases and at J to 5 bases, leaving 7 bases not matched to a gene. CDR3 loop: CASSSGQEFHEQYF. Here the CDR3 DNA reads TGTGCCAGCAGTTCGGGACAGGAATTCCACGAGCAGTACTTC.

V usage is TRBV4-2 and J usage is TRBJ2-3, with 8 nucleotides matching TRBD2. Germline CDR1 and CDR2: LGHNA and YNFKEQ. Trimming at V came to 1 base and at J to 5 bases, leaving 8 bases not matched to a gene. The CDR3 has 16 amino acids. In DNA form, the CDR3 reads TGTGCCAGCAGCCAAGTTGGCAGCGGGAGAGGAGATACGCAGTATTTT. This gives the protein CASSQVGSGRGDTQYF.

The chain is built from TRBV12-3 or TRBV12-4 and TRBJ2-3; 12 positions agree with TRBD2. This CDR3 has 15 amino acids. J was trimmed by 5 bases and V by 4 bases; bases with no gene match: 4. The CDR3 loop is CASSSSGRAKDTQYF. In nucleotides, the CDR3 is TGTGCCAGCAGTTCTAGCGGGAGGGCCAAAGATACGCAGTATTTT.

The genes are TRBV4-2 and TRBJ2-3; 7 nucleotides agree with TRBD1. Germline V gene sequence: CDR1 LGHNA, CDR2 YNFKEQ. Trimming at V came to 4 bases and at J to 3 bases, leaving 7 bases not matched to a gene. CDR3 size: 15 residues. For the CDR3, the DNA is TGTGCCAGCAGCCCCGACAGGGTCAGAACAGATACGCAGTATTTT. Its protein product is CASSPDRVRTDTQYF.